Each of the 24 T cell receptor beta chains below was sequenced from the same sample in a study of T cell responses to AZD1222 COVID-19 vaccine. Profiling relied on immunoSEQ multiplex PCR, and the TCRdb table lists in-frame clones only, not all of them. The profile covers about 140,000 clones, with 70% to 90% appearing a single time and about 5.9% taken by the ten largest. This specimen consisted of peripheral blood, obtained on day 0 of AZD1222 vaccination. These TCRs come from an adult in good health.

This clone was detected once. DNA of the CDR3: TGTGCCAGCAGTCCTCAGGTATTCAATCAGCCCCAGCATTTT. This codes for CASSPQVFNQPQHF. This chain links TRBV28 with TRBJ1-5; D is undetermined. V lost 5 bases, J lost 3 bases, and 11 bases lay in between. Germline-derived CDR1 and CDR2 are MDHEN and SYDVKM. CDR3 length: 14 residues.

V gene TRBV5-4 combines with J gene TRBJ1-6, with D hard to call. The CDR3 runs to 14 residues. Trimming stripped 4 bases from V and 4 bases from J, with 9 bases between. Germline loops: CDR1 SGHNT, CDR2 YYREEE (reference sequence). The CDR3 loop reads CASSPTGYNSPLHF. The CDR3 DNA reads as TGTGCCAGCAGCCCGACGGGTTATAATTCACCCCTCCACTTT.

Note on this clone: At the DNA level, this CDR3 is encoded by other sequences in the same sample as well. This chain links TRBV7-2 with TRBJ2-5; D uncertain. V was trimmed by 4 bases and J by 2 bases, leaving 8 bases between them. The germline V gene has CDR1 SGHTA and CDR2 FQGNSA. This CDR3 has 13 residues. The CDR3 loop reads CASSYRVQETQYF. In DNA, the CDR3 is TGTGCCAGCAGCTATAGGGTACAAGAGACCCAGTACTTC. Full variable domain (remainder filled in from reference TRBV7-2 and TRBJ2-5): GAGVSQSPSNKVTEKGKDVELRCDPISGHTALYWYRQSLGQGLEFLIYFQGNSAPDKSGLPSDRFSAERTGGSVSTLTIQRTQQEDSAVYLCASSYRVQETQYFGPGTRLLVL.

This clone has only a few counts. The chain couples TRBV28 to TRBJ1-5, with TRBD1 matching over 10 bases. With V trimmed by 5 bases and J by 1 base, 5 bases remained unmatched. The V gene's germline CDR1 is MDHEN and CDR2 SYDVKM. The CDR3 is made up of 16 amino acids. The DNA for the CDR3 is TGTGCCAGCAGTCCGCCGGGACAGGGGAGCAATCAGCCCCAGCATTTT. Translation: CASSPPGQGSNQPQHF.

This chain links TRBV20-1 with TRBJ1-2; the D gene is possibly TRBD1 (5 bases). The germline gives CDR1 DFQATT, CDR2 SNEGSKA (reference sequence). The germline V and J ends were trimmed by 0 bases and 12 bases, with 11 bases remaining between them. There are 11 residues in the CDR3. CDR3 amino acids: CSARDRTGHTF. CDR3 nucleotide sequence: TGCAGTGCTAGAGATAGAACGGGGCACACCTTC.

The rearrangement links TRBV30 to TRBJ1-5; D gene unclear. Trimming removed 2 bases at V and 5 bases at J, with 10 bases between. Germline assignment: CDR1 GTSNPN and CDR2 SVGIG (reference sequence). The CDR3 has 13 amino acids. CDR3 sequence reads: CAWSYGRDQPQHF. CDR3 DNA: TGTGCCTGGAGTTACGGGAGAGATCAGCCCCAGCATTTT.

The V call is TRBV19, the J call TRBJ1-5, with TRBD1 identical over 7 bases. The length of the CDR3 is 15 residues. V shed 6 bases and J 5 bases; nucleotides not matched to a gene: 10. Germline CDR1 is LNHDA and CDR2 is SQIVND (reference sequence). The CDR3 loop reads CASRDRQGPDQPQHF. For the CDR3, the DNA is TGTGCCAGTAGAGACAGACAGGGACCTGATCAGCCCCAGCATTTT. Full variable domain (outside the CDR3, taken from reference TRBV19 and TRBJ1-5): DGGITQSPKYLFRKEGQNVTLSCEQNLNHDAMYWYRQDPGQGLRLIYYSQIVNDFQKGDIAEGYSVSREKKESFPLTVTSAQKNPTAFYLCASRDRQGPDQPQHFGDGTRLSIL.

V and J are TRBV4-1 and TRBJ1-4, with a possible D match to TRBD1 (5 bases). The CDR3 is made up of 12 amino acids. Trimming took off 3 bases at V and 9 bases at J, with 8 bases between the two ends. In germline, CDR1 is MGHRA, CDR2 YSYEKL. CDR3 in amino acids: CASSQPDKKLFF. Here the CDR3 DNA reads TGCGCCAGCAGCCAGCCGGACAAAAAACTGTTTTTT.

The genes are TRBV19 and TRBJ1-4, with D uncertain. Trimming left V 5 bases short and J 3 bases short, with 16 bases between. The CDR3 spans 16 residues. From germline, CDR1 is LNHDA and CDR2 SQIVND (reference sequence). The CDR3 coding sequence is TGTGCCAGTAGTCGAGGGCCCTTACGGGCTAATGAAAAACTGTTTTTT. Translated, it gives CASSRGPLRANEKLFF.

This clone has a handful of counts. V and J are TRBV9 and TRBJ1-4; 8 nucleotides match TRBD1. This CDR3 region has 15 residues. Germline-derived CDR1 and CDR2 are SGDLS and YYNGEE. J gave up 5 bases and V 3 bases, and 6 bases lay outside the gene matches. The CDR3 DNA follows: TGTGCCAGCAGCGCCACCGGGACAGGAAATGAAAAACTGTTTTTT. Protein sequence: CASSATGTGNEKLFF.

The table lists this clone with a count of one. The chain couples TRBV4-1 to TRBJ1-1, with D possibly being TRBD1 (6 bases). Germline values: CDR1 MGHRA, CDR2 YSYEKL. The length of the CDR3 is 16 residues. The V end lost 3 bases, the J end lost 1 base, and 15 bases lay between the germline ends. The CDR3 DNA sequence: TGCGCCAGCAGCCATCATACTCAGACAGGGAACACTGAAGCTTTCTTT. This encodes CASSHHTQTGNTEAFF.

The CDR3 nucleotides are TGTGCCAGCAGCGTAGGGGGGGCGCGGAACACCGGGGAGCTGTTTTTT. Translating it yields CASSVGGARNTGELFF. The rearrangement uses TRBV9 and TRBJ2-2, with D perhaps matching TRBD1 or TRBD2 (6 bases each). Germline lookup yields CDR1 SGDLS and CDR2 YYNGEE. V was trimmed by 0 bases and J by 1 base, leaving 10 bases between them. CDR3 size: 16 residues.

The rearrangement joins TRBV27 to TRBJ1-1; TRBD1 might be the D (5 bases). Germline values: CDR1 MNHEY, CDR2 SMNVEV (reference sequence). This CDR3 is 13 amino acids long. V lost 6 bases, J lost 8 bases, and 16 bases lay in between. This CDR3 is CASRLRGAIEAFF. CDR3 in DNA: TGTGCCAGCAGGTTAAGAGGGGCCATAGAAGCTTTCTTT.

This clone was picked up a small number of times. V usage is TRBV27 and J usage is TRBJ1-5; 7 bases line up with TRBD1. The length of the CDR3 is 15 residues. V lost 5 bases to trimming and J lost 2 bases; unmatched junction nucleotides: 6. CDR1 and CDR2 (germline): MNHEY, SMNVEV (reference sequence). Here the CDR3 reads CASSLQGLGNQPQHF. CDR3 nucleotides: TGTGCCAGCAGTCTACAGGGGTTGGGCAATCAGCCCCAGCATTTT.

The V gene is TRBV6-5, the J gene TRBJ1-1; 8 bases align to TRBD1. CDR1 is MNHEY, CDR2 SVGAGI, per germline. V lost 1 base to trimming and J lost 1 base; unmatched junction nucleotides: 5. CDR3 length: 16 amino acids. Here the CDR3 DNA reads TGTGCCAGCAGTTACTACAGGACAGGGAAGAACACTGAAGCTTTCTTT. This encodes CASSYYRTGKNTEAFF.

The chain carries TRBV6-2 or TRBV6-3 and TRBJ2-1, with D uncertain. The CDR3 covers 16 residues. Trimming cost V 2 bases and J 0 bases, with 11 bases left between them. Germline V lookup: CDR1 MNHEY, CDR2 SVGEGT. The chain's CDR3 is CASSYVRSRSYNEQFF. In nucleotides, the CDR3 is TGTGCCAGCAGTTACGTCCGTAGCCGCTCCTACAATGAGCAGTTCTTC.

This clone has just one count. The J gene is TRBJ1-6, the V gene TRBV10-3, with TRBD1 identical over 7 bases. Germline V gene lookup returns CDR1 ENHRY and CDR2 SYGVKD. The CDR3 spans 13 residues. V was clipped by 10 bases and J by 6 bases; unmatched bases: 6. CDR3 DNA: TGTGCCACCCAGGGGGGAGGTAATTCACCCCTCCACTTT. Protein sequence: CATQGGGNSPLHF.

The chain has TRBV10-3 and TRBJ2-5; weak D call: TRBD1 (5 bases). The CDR3 runs 15 residues. Trimming removed 0 bases at V and 5 bases at J, with 13 bases between. Looked up from germline, CDR1 is ENHRY and CDR2 is SYGVKD. The CDR3 nucleotides read TGTGCCATCAGTGAGTCAGGGGCAGGGATGGAGACCCAGTACTTC. Encoded protein: CAISESGAGMETQYF.

In DNA, the CDR3 is TGCGCCAGCAGCCAAGATCAAGGAGCCTTCTATGGCTACACCTTC. This translates into CASSQDQGAFYGYTF. This chain links TRBV4-3 with TRBJ1-2; D is undetermined. The CDR3 contains 15 residues. V was clipped by 0 bases and J by 4 bases, with 12 bases between them. CDR1 and CDR2 from the germline V gene are LGHNA and YSLEER.

The gene calls are TRBV10-1 and TRBJ2-1; D assignment may be TRBD1 or TRBD2 (5 bases each). This CDR3 comprises 13 residues. Germline CDR1 is WNHNN and CDR2 is SYGVQD (reference sequence). Trimming took off 3 bases at V and 11 bases at J, with 14 bases between the two ends. CDR3 in amino acids: CASSDLGRQKQFF. The CDR3 DNA reads as TGCGCCAGCAGTGACTTGGGACGCCAAAAGCAGTTCTTC.

V gene TRBV5-4 combines with J gene TRBJ1-2, with 7 positions matching TRBD1. Per the germline V gene, CDR1 is SGHNT and CDR2 is YYREEE (reference sequence). This CDR3 is 15 amino acids long. J gave up 2 bases and V 7 bases, and 11 bases lay outside the gene matches. The CDR3 spells CASQGHRDRNYGYTF. The CDR3 DNA sequence: TGTGCCAGCCAGGGGCACCGGGACAGAAACTATGGCTACACCTTC.

V is TRBV29-1 and J is TRBJ1-2; 9 nucleotides match TRBD1. The CDR3 contains 15 residues. The germline CDR1 and CDR2 sequences are SQVTM and ANQGSEA. V lost 4 bases to trimming and J lost 7 bases; unmatched junction nucleotides: 13. CDR3 sequence: CSVGGGQGLEGGYTF. In nucleotides, the CDR3 is TGCAGCGTTGGTGGGGGACAGGGCCTAGAGGGTGGCTACACCTTC.

The V gene is TRBV5-6, the J gene TRBJ1-2; 8 bases align to TRBD1. The CDR3 spans 15 residues. The germline V gene encodes CDR1 SGHDT and CDR2 YYEEEE. Losses at the gene ends were 0 bases for V and 3 bases for J; bases not matched to a gene: 4. The CDR3 bases are TGTGCCAGCAGCTTGGGGACAGGGTGGGACTATGGCTACACCTTC. It encodes CASSLGTGWDYGYTF.

The chain joins TRBV9 to TRBJ2-3, with D tentatively TRBD1 (5 bases). The V end was cut by 1 base, the J end by 2 bases, with 8 bases between. This CDR3 is 14 amino acids long. Germline V CDR1 and CDR2: SGDLS, YYNGEE. The CDR3 loop is CASSVQGDTDTQYF. DNA of the CDR3: TGTGCCAGCAGCGTACAAGGGGACACAGATACGCAGTATTTT.